This T cell receptor (beta chain) was observed in a study of T cells in Graves' hyperthyroidism and ophthalmopathy. Template material for amplifying TCR beta CDR3 regions consisted of RNA transcripts. HTBI primers drove first-round RT-PCR of the TCR CDR3. TCRdb recomputed calls from the multiplex PCR reads with MiXCR, one row per CDR3 protein. Altogether around 660,000 distinct CDR3 sequences are present, over 40% being singletons, with the ten largest covering under 8%. Germline V gives CDR1 DFQATT, CDR2 SNEGSKA (reference sequence). The CDR3 spans 14 residues. V was clipped by 5 bases and J by 1 base, with 12 bases between them.

The specimen sequenced was peripheral blood or thyroid tissue (not recorded which). The receptor's source is an adult man with Graves' disease, either hyperthyroidism or ophthalmopathy (not recorded which). This rearrangement joins TRBV20-1 to TRBJ1-5, with D possibly TRBD1 on 6 matching bases. CDR3 sequence reads: CSAPDRTSNQPQHF. Written as DNA, the CDR3 is TGCAGTGCTCCCGACAGGACGAGCAATCAGCCCCAGCATTTT.